These T cell receptor beta chains were read from a single sample in a study of T cells in localized non-small cell lung cancer. Profiling relied on immunoSEQ multiplex PCR, and the TCRdb table lists in-frame clones only, not all of them. The table lists roughly 7,800 clones, over 85% of them singletons. The sequences come from peripheral blood, collected before any cancer treatment. Receptors originate from a woman aged 40-75 years with stage I lung adenocarcinoma. Each CDR3 is given with its conserved first and last residue. A D gene is named only where the DNA matches it firmly. Some rows mark clone size as missing; the rest say once, few, many or name a class of expanded clone.

V gene	D gene	clone size	J gene	CDR3 DNA	CDR3 protein
TRBV6-5	NA	NA	TRBJ1-3	TGTGCCAGCAGTCCCAGGGGTCTCGGAAACACCATATATTTT	CASSPRGLGNTIYF
TRBV6-5	NA	once	TRBJ2-1	TGTGCCAGCAAAGCGGCGGATCTCTACAATGAGCAGTTCTTC	CASKAADLYNEQFF
TRBV20-1	NA	NA	TRBJ2-7	TGCAGTGCTAGGCCCGGCTCCGAGCAGTACTTC	CSARPGSEQYF
TRBV19	NA	once	TRBJ1-2	TGTGCCAGTAGTATTTTTCGGCGAAGGGAGACCTATGGCTACACCTTC	CASSIFRRRETYGYTF
TRBV9	NA	medium-sized	TRBJ1-2	TGTGCCAGCAGCGTAGACCCCGGACTGGCGTATGGCTACACCTTC	CASSVDPGLAYGYTF
TRBV7-6	NA	NA	TRBJ2-3	TGTGCCAGCAGCGCCGCGTCTGGCACGCAGTATTTT	CASSAASGTQYF
TRBV9	TRBD2	NA	TRBJ2-3	TGTGCCAGCAGCTCTAGCGGGAGGTTCACAGATACGCAGTATTTT	CASSSSGRFTDTQYF
TRBV5-4	TRBD2	NA	TRBJ2-4	TGTGCCAGCAGCCCTAGAGCGGGAGGGGGGGCCAAAAACATTCAGTACTTC	CASSPRAGGGAKNIQYF
TRBV6-5	TRBD2	NA	TRBJ2-7	TGTGCCAGCAGTTTCCGGGTAGCGGGAGACGAGCAGTACTTC	CASSFRVAGDEQYF
TRBV19	TRBD2	once	TRBJ2-1	TGTGCCAGTGGGACTAGCGGAGACAATGAGCAGTTCTTC	CASGTSGDNEQFF
TRBV5-6	NA	NA	TRBJ2-3	TGTGCCAGCAGCTTAGTAAGCGGCACAGATACGCAGTATTTT	CASSLVSGTDTQYF
TRBV18	TRBD1	NA	TRBJ1-2	TGTGCCAGCTCACCCCTCTACACGACAGGGAACTATGGCCACACCTTC	CASSPLYTTGNYGHTF